Each of the 31 T cell receptor beta chains below was sequenced from the same sample in a study of blood T cell repertoires in COVID-19. TCRdb's table, derived via immunoSEQ multiplex PCR, lists solely in-frame clones and lacks some. The sample contains approximately 200,000 clones, approximately 80% of which appear only once. The specimen was PBMCs or T cells enriched from blood (not recorded which). These receptors all come from a man aged 35-49 years who had recovered from COVID-19.

CDR3 DNA: TGTGCCAGTAGTACTTTAGCCGATACGCAGTATTTT. It specifies CASSTLADTQYF. The chain has TRBV19 and TRBJ2-3, with D unclear. The CDR3 contains 12 residues. CDR1 LNHDA and CDR2 SQIVND come from the germline V gene (reference sequence). V was clipped by 4 bases and J by 6 bases, with 8 bases between them.

Here the CDR3 DNA reads TGTGCCAGCAGCTCCCGGGACTCGACCAATGAGCAGTTCTTC. It is translated as CASSSRDSTNEQFF. The V gene is TRBV5-4, the J gene TRBJ2-1; D is possibly TRBD2 (6 bases). The V gene's germline CDR1 is SGHNT and CDR2 YYREEE (reference sequence). V lost 3 bases and J 6 bases, leaving 13 bases between the germline ends. The CDR3 runs 14 residues.

This chain joins TRBV3-1 (or the pseudogene TRBV3-2) and TRBJ1-2, with D possibly matching TRBD1 (6 bases). Trimming removed 4 bases from V and 7 bases from J, with 13 bases in between. This CDR3 is built from 13 residues. Germline CDR1 is LGHDT and CDR2 is YNNKEL (reference sequence). This CDR3 reads CASSPRGAGGYTF. The CDR3 nucleotides read TGTGCCAGCAGCCCTCGGGGGGCCGGTGGCTACACCTTC.

The V gene is TRBV6-5, the J gene TRBJ1-5; no clear D. This CDR3 spans 15 amino acids. With 0 bases removed from V and 3 bases from J, the gap between germline ends came to 9 bases. Per the germline V gene, CDR1 is MNHEY and CDR2 is SVGAGI. The CDR3 loop reads CASSYSAVSNQPQHF. CDR3 DNA: TGTGCCAGCAGTTACTCGGCGGTTTCCAATCAGCCCCAGCATTTT.

The chain is built from TRBV12-5 and TRBJ2-1, with 11 bases fitting TRBD2. The CDR3 is made up of 14 amino acids. Germline V gene data show CDR1 as LGHNT and CDR2 as FRNRAP. J was trimmed by 6 bases and V by 6 bases; bases with no gene match: 4. CDR3 protein: CASGTSGIRNEQFF. The CDR3 nucleotides read TGTGCTAGTGGGACTAGCGGGATCCGCAATGAGCAGTTCTTC.

About this clone itself: The junction departs from the called germline gene at one end, perhaps through a read error. The V gene is TRBV7-2, the J gene TRBJ2-1; the match to TRBD1 covers 11 bases. The CDR3 consists of 15 residues. Looked up from germline, CDR1 is SGHTA and CDR2 is FQGNSA. CDR3 sequence (DNA): TGTGCCAGCAGCTCGGGACAGGGGGTAGCACACAACCGGGTCTTC. Encoded protein: CASSSGQGVAHNRVF. The full variable domain, completed using reference TRBV7-2 and TRBJ2-1, is GAGVSQSPSNKVTEKGKDVELRCDPISGHTALYWYRQSLGQGLEFLIYFQGNSAPDKSGLPSDRFSAERTGGSVSTLTIQRTQQEDSAVYLCASSSGQGVAHNRVFGPGTRLTVL.

This sequence joins TRBV2 and TRBJ1-5, with D possibly matching TRBD1 (6 bases). Germline CDR1 SNHLY, CDR2 FYNNEI. Trimming took off 6 bases at V and 0 bases at J, with 15 bases between the two ends. This CDR3 has 16 amino acids. The CDR3 DNA reads TGTGCCAGCAGGGGCCCAGGGGCCGATAGCAATCAGCCCCAGCATTTT. Translated: CASRGPGADSNQPQHF.

V is TRBV14 and J is TRBJ2-5; possible D gene TRBD2, 6 bases. V was trimmed by 4 bases and J by 3 bases, leaving 12 bases between them. CDR1 and CDR2 from the germline V gene are SGHDN and FVKESK. The CDR3 is 14 residues long. The CDR3 DNA sequence: TGTGCCAGCAGCCGCATTACGGGGGAAGAGACCCAGTACTTC. It specifies CASSRITGEETQYF.

The chain links TRBV11-3 to TRBJ2-3; TRBD2 matches at 10 bases. The CDR3 loop spans 15 amino acids. The ends lost 5 bases at V and 10 bases at J; junction bases unmatched: 12. Germline V lookup: CDR1 SGHNT, CDR2 YENEEA. CDR3 sequence (DNA): TGTGCCAGCAGCCTCGCCGGGACTAGCGATGGAGCGCAGTATTTT. Residues: CASSLAGTSDGAQYF.

The chain carries TRBV10-3 and TRBJ2-2; TRBD2 might be the D (5 bases). Germline assignment: CDR1 ENHRY and CDR2 SYGVKD. Trimming left V 4 bases short and J 1 base short, with 10 bases between. The CDR3 runs 15 residues. The CDR3, as DNA: TGTGCCATCAGTGTCAGTGGGAGGAACACCGGGGAGCTGTTTTTT. Encoded protein: CAISVSGRNTGELFF.

This chain uses TRBV24-1 with TRBJ1-1; a possible D gene is TRBD1 (5 bases). This CDR3 comprises 12 residues. CDR1 and CDR2 from the germline V gene are KGHDR and SFDVKD. Trimming stripped 10 bases from V and 7 bases from J, with 15 bases between. Written as DNA, the CDR3 is TGTGCCACGCGCGGGACGGAGCTTGAAGCTTTCTTT. This translates into CATRGTELEAFF.

In its sample, this clone was seen once. The V and J genes are TRBV11-2 and TRBJ2-7, with D perhaps matching TRBD1 (5 bases). The length of the CDR3 is 13 residues. Germline-derived CDR1 and CDR2 are SGHAT and FQNNGV. Trimming shortened V by 4 bases and J by 3 bases, and 10 bases separated the two germline ends. The CDR3 reads CASSSTAYYEQYV. The CDR3 DNA is TGTGCCAGCAGCTCGACAGCCTACTACGAGCAGTACGTC.

V gene TRBV30 combines with J gene TRBJ2-1, with 8 bases matching TRBD2. V lost 6 bases to trimming and J lost 0 bases; unmatched junction nucleotides: 4. CDR1 GTSNPN and CDR2 SVGIG come from the germline V gene (reference sequence). This CDR3 has 14 residues. The CDR3 bases are TGTGCCTGCGGGAGGGTAAGCTCCTACAATGAGCAGTTCTTC. It is translated as CACGRVSSYNEQFF.

A few counts support this clone. The V gene is TRBV4-1, the J gene TRBJ1-6, with 8 bases matching TRBD1. The CDR3 consists of 18 residues. The ends lost 5 bases at V and 4 bases at J; junction bases unmatched: 13. Germline V CDR1 and CDR2: MGHRA, YSYEKL. CDR3 nucleotides: TGCGCCAGCAGCACTGGGACAGGTGGTTCTGATTATAATTCACCCCTCCACTTT. It codes for CASSTGTGGSDYNSPLHF.

This clone was counted only a few times. The chain links TRBV3-1 (or the pseudogene TRBV3-2) to TRBJ2-2; D might be TRBD1 (6 bases). Trimming stripped 1 base from V and 3 bases from J, with 12 bases between. CDR1 and CDR2 from the germline V gene are LGHDT and YNNKEL (reference sequence). The CDR3 has 16 residues. The CDR3 nucleotides read TGTGCCAGCAGCCAAGTATTACAGGGTCACACCGGGGAGCTGTTTTTT. Its protein product is CASSQVLQGHTGELFF.

The chain employs TRBV27 and TRBJ2-1; TRBD2 matches at 13 bases. The germline V gene has CDR1 MNHEY and CDR2 SMNVEV (reference sequence). With V trimmed by 4 bases and J by 7 bases, 4 bases remained unmatched. CDR3 length: 15 residues. In DNA, the CDR3 is TGTGCCAGCAGTTCCGGGACTAGCGGGATGAATGAGCAGTTCTTC. Its protein is CASSSGTSGMNEQFF.

V is TRBV27 and J is TRBJ2-3; TRBD2 agrees at 7 bases. CDR3 length: 14 residues. Unmatched junction bases numbered 7, after V lost 4 bases and J lost 6 bases. Germline V gene lookup returns CDR1 MNHEY and CDR2 SMNVEV (reference sequence). CDR3 DNA: TGTGCCAGCAGTTCCCGGGGGGTCCAGGATACGCAGTATTTT. This translates into CASSSRGVQDTQYF.

V gene TRBV4-3 combines with J gene TRBJ1-4; 7 positions match TRBD1. From germline, CDR1 is LGHNA and CDR2 YSLEER. The CDR3 is made up of 15 amino acids. V lost 1 base, J lost 5 bases, and 4 bases stayed unmatched. CDR3 loop: CASSQGQGLNEKLFF. The CDR3 DNA follows: TGCGCCAGCAGCCAAGGACAGGGATTAAATGAAAAACTGTTTTTT.

This chain links TRBV4-3 with TRBJ2-3; 13 nucleotides line up with TRBD2. V was clipped by 4 bases and J by 5 bases; unmatched bases: 6. CDR1 LGHNA and CDR2 YSLEER come from the germline V gene. The CDR3 is 16 residues long. The CDR3 DNA reads TGCGCCAGCAGCCTGGGACTAGCGGGAAAGCAAGATACGCAGTATTTT. Translating it yields CASSLGLAGKQDTQYF.

The chain couples TRBV12-3 or TRBV12-4 to TRBJ2-1; D not resolved. The CDR3 sequence is 11 residues long. V lost 4 bases, J lost 7 bases, and 5 bases lay in between. The DNA for the CDR3 is TGTGCCAGCAGTTCCCTGAATGAGCAGTTCTTC. Translating gives CASSSLNEQFF.

V is TRBV18 and J is TRBJ1-1, with D unclear. CDR1 is KGHSH, CDR2 LQKENI, per germline. V was trimmed by 1 base and J by 2 bases, leaving 8 bases between them. The CDR3 contains 14 residues. In DNA, the CDR3 is TGTGCCAGCTCACCACTGAGCTCTAACACTGAAGCTTTCTTT. This sequence encodes CASSPLSSNTEAFF.

CDR3 nucleotides: TGTGCCAGCAGCTTGGCAGGGGGCAAGGACTACGAGCAGTACTTC. Translation gives CASSLAGGKDYEQYF. The chain couples TRBV7-9 to TRBJ2-7; TRBD1 matches at 8 bases. The junction had 7 bases not matched to a gene; V was cut back by 3 bases and J by 3 bases. The CDR3 is made up of 15 amino acids. CDR1 is SEHNR, CDR2 FQNEAQ, per germline (reference sequence).

This rearrangement joins TRBV7-6 to TRBJ2-5; D remains ambiguous. The germline CDR1 and CDR2 sequences are SGHVS and FNYEAQ. The CDR3 runs 13 residues. V was pared by 4 bases and J by 1 base, with 7 bases between. The CDR3 DNA follows: TGTGCCAGCAGCTCTTATAGCCAAGAGACCCAGTACTTC. As protein: CASSSYSQETQYF. The variable domain in full, with the rest retrieved from reference TRBV7-6 and TRBJ2-5, is GAGVSQSPRYKVTKRGQDVALRCDPISGHVSLYWYRQALGQGPEFLTYFNYEAQQDKSGLPNDRFSAERPEGSISTLTIQRTEQRDSAMYRCASSSYSQETQYFGPGTRLLVL.

This clone was observed once. The rearrangement links TRBV19 to TRBJ1-5, with D maybe TRBD1 (6 bases). Germline V gene data show CDR1 as LNHDA and CDR2 as SQIVND (reference sequence). The CDR3 sequence is 14 residues long. Between the trimmed V and J ends, which lost 6 bases and 3 bases, there was a span of 12 bases. The CDR3 loop reads CASRIRDTNQPQHF. DNA of the CDR3: TGTGCCAGTAGGATCAGGGACACCAATCAGCCCCAGCATTTT.

The J gene is TRBJ1-6, the V gene TRBV27; 8 nucleotides agree with TRBD1. The CDR3 has 19 amino acids. V shed 2 bases and J 6 bases; nucleotides not matched to a gene: 15. Germline V gene sequence: CDR1 MNHEY, CDR2 SMNVEV (reference sequence). Here the CDR3 reads CASSLKSLKSTGANSPLHF. Written as DNA, the CDR3 is TGTGCCAGCAGTTTAAAATCGCTCAAATCGACAGGGGCTAATTCACCCCTCCACTTT.

The chain links TRBV6-2 or TRBV6-3 to TRBJ2-1; the match to TRBD1 covers 8 bases. After removal of 0 bases from V and 9 bases from J, the junction contained 4 bases not matched to a gene. The V gene's germline CDR1 is MNHEY and CDR2 SVGEGT. The CDR3 runs to 14 residues. In DNA, the CDR3 is TGTGCCAGCAGTTACTCCGGGACAGGCCGTGAGCAGTTCTTC. This codes for CASSYSGTGREQFF.

The gene calls are TRBV30 and TRBJ1-4; 8 nucleotides align to TRBD1. The CDR3 covers 12 residues. CDR1 and CDR2 from the germline V gene are GTSNPN and SVGIG (reference sequence). The J segment lost 10 bases and the V segment lost 2 bases, leaving 3 bases of the junction unmatched. This chain's CDR3 is CAWSTGGGKLFF. The CDR3 coding sequence is TGTGCCTGGAGTACAGGGGGGGGAAAACTGTTTTTT.

This chain links TRBV2 with TRBJ1-2, with TRBD1 matching 12 bases. Looked up from germline, CDR1 is SNHLY and CDR2 is FYNNEI. V was pared by 10 bases and J by 2 bases, with 8 bases of the junction left unmatched. The CDR3 is 15 residues long. CDR3 protein: CANPGQGARNYGYTF. CDR3 nucleotide sequence: TGTGCCAACCCGGGACAGGGGGCTAGGAACTATGGCTACACCTTC.

The chain joins TRBV5-1 to TRBJ2-7, with a weak D call TRBD2 (5 bases). V lost 1 base and J 12 bases, leaving 20 bases between the germline ends. Germline V gene lookup returns CDR1 SGHRS and CDR2 YFSETQ. The CDR3 is made up of 14 amino acids. The DNA of the CDR3 is TGCGCCAGCAGCTTGATGGGGAGAGGTCTTATAGCGTACTTC. It translates to CASSLMGRGLIAYF.

The chain recombines TRBV7-9 with TRBJ2-3, with D unclear. Germline V gene lookup returns CDR1 SEHNR and CDR2 FQNEAQ (reference sequence). The V gene lost 4 bases and the J gene lost 0 bases, with 8 bases spanning the gap. This CDR3 has 14 residues. CDR3 nucleotide sequence: TGTGCCAGCAGCTCCTCCTTGAGCACAGATACGCAGTATTTT. This codes for CASSSSLSTDTQYF.

V gene TRBV18 combines with J gene TRBJ2-5; D may be TRBD1 (7 bases). The germline gives CDR1 KGHSH, CDR2 LQKENI. V was trimmed by 5 bases and J by 3 bases, leaving 13 bases between them. CDR3 length: 14 residues. CDR3 protein: CASSGTGEEETQYF. Written as DNA, the CDR3 is TGTGCCAGCTCAGGTACAGGGGAGGAAGAGACCCAGTACTTC.